The 32 T cell receptor beta chains given below trace back to one sample, sequenced in a study of blood T cell repertoires in COVID-19. The data were produced by immunoSEQ multiplex PCR, yet TCRdb's version contains in-frame clones alone and is incomplete. The sample yields about 250,000 clones, about 88% seen once. Sequenced: PBMCs or T cells enriched from blood (not recorded which). The origin of the receptors is a woman aged 50 to 65 who had recovered from COVID-19.

The chain recombines TRBV24-1 with TRBJ1-6; D unclear. Trimming left V 6 bases short and J 5 bases short, with 13 bases between. The CDR3 covers 15 residues. CDR1 is KGHDR, CDR2 SFDVKD, per germline. CDR3 amino acids: CATSSGSLNNSPLHF. The DNA of the CDR3 is TGTGCCACCAGTTCGGGAAGCCTAAATAATTCACCCCTCCACTTT.

The chain couples TRBV5-3 to TRBJ1-6, with 8 bases matching TRBD1. TRBV5-3 is reported as an ORF; its role is uncertain. This CDR3 contains 15 residues. V was clipped by 4 bases and J by 7 bases; unmatched bases: 7. The CDR3, as DNA: TGTGCCAGAAGCCCCGAGGACAGGGAAAATTCACCCCTCCACTTT. It codes for CARSPEDRENSPLHF.

In its sample, this clone was seen once. CDR3 in amino acids: CATSRTSGSTPHEQYF. As DNA, the CDR3 is TGTGCCACCAGCAGGACTAGCGGGAGTACCCCCCACGAGCAGTACTTC. The chain combines TRBV15 with TRBJ2-7, with 12 nucleotides matching TRBD2. Germline V lookup: CDR1 LNHNV, CDR2 YYDKDF (reference sequence). V was clipped by 3 bases and J by 5 bases; unmatched bases: 8. The CDR3 has 16 residues.

The rearrangement uses TRBV4-2 and TRBJ2-5; 9 bases are shared with TRBD2. CDR1 is LGHNA and CDR2 is YNFKEQ in the germline V gene. The CDR3 is 16 residues long. With 1 base clipped from V and 0 bases from J, the junction kept 3 bases outside the gene matches. The CDR3 loop is CASSQGLAENQETQYF. The DNA for the CDR3 is TGTGCCAGCAGCCAAGGACTAGCGGAGAACCAAGAGACCCAGTACTTC.

This clone has a single count. This rearrangement joins TRBV24-1 to TRBJ1-1; TRBD1 agrees at 7 bases. This CDR3 has 14 residues. Germline CDR1 and CDR2: KGHDR and SFDVKD. Trimming cost V 2 bases and J 5 bases; bases outside gene matches: 4. CDR3 sequence reads: CATSDSSTGTEAFF. The CDR3 nucleotides read TGTGCCACCAGTGATTCCTCGACAGGGACTGAAGCTTTCTTT.

This chain connects TRBV19 to TRBJ2-7; TRBD1 aligns across 9 bases. The germline V gene encodes CDR1 LNHDA and CDR2 SQIVND (reference sequence). This CDR3 has 15 residues. V was pared by 6 bases and J by 3 bases, with 9 bases of the junction left unmatched. In DNA form, the CDR3 reads TGTGCCAGTAGAGAACCAGGGACAGGGCGCTACGAGCAGTACTTC. It encodes CASREPGTGRYEQYF.

The chain uses TRBV6-5 and TRBJ2-7, with D maybe TRBD2 (6 bases). The germline gives CDR1 MNHEY, CDR2 SVGAGI. This CDR3 spans 16 amino acids. V was cut by 4 bases and J by 0 bases, with 16 bases left in between. The CDR3 region is CASSWDSGGISYEQYF. CDR3 nucleotide sequence: TGTGCCAGCAGTTGGGATAGCGGAGGGATCTCCTACGAGCAGTACTTC.

This clone was seen only once. The rearrangement links TRBV24-1 to TRBJ1-2; 7 bases match TRBD1. This CDR3 spans 16 amino acids. CDR1 is KGHDR, CDR2 SFDVKD, per germline. V lost 4 bases, J lost 2 bases, and 9 bases stayed unmatched. CDR3 region: CATSDPPGQPNYGYTF. DNA of the CDR3: TGTGCCACCAGTGACCCGCCGGGACAGCCCAACTATGGCTACACCTTC.

A note on this clone: Within the sample, other DNA sequences also encode this same CDR3. The chain combines TRBV5-1 with TRBJ2-5; possible D gene TRBD2, 7 bases. Germline lookup yields CDR1 SGHRS and CDR2 YFSETQ. V was shortened by 0 bases and J by 5 bases, with 8 bases between the two germline ends. CDR3 length: 13 residues. The CDR3 bases are TGCGCCAGCAGCTTGGGGGGGGGCGAGACCCAGTACTTC. As protein: CASSLGGGETQYF.

The rearrangement joins TRBV7-5 to TRBJ1-2. TRBV7-5 is marked as a pseudogene. CDR3 length equals 11 residues. CDR3 DNA sequence: TGTGCCAGAAACTCGAGCTATGGCTACACCTTC. Translating it yields CARNSSYGYTF.

This chain uses TRBV18 with TRBJ1-4, with D unclear. Germline V gives CDR1 KGHSH, CDR2 LQKENI. The CDR3 runs 13 residues. Between the trimmed V and J ends, which lost 4 bases and 3 bases, there was a span of 6 bases. The CDR3 coding sequence is TGTGCCAGCTCACAAAACTCTAATGAAAAACTGTTTTTT. Translated: CASSQNSNEKLFF.

The V gene is TRBV6-4, the J gene TRBJ1-4; 8 nucleotides agree with TRBD1. With V trimmed by 6 bases and J by 0 bases, 12 bases remained unmatched. This CDR3 contains 18 residues. CDR1 and CDR2 (germline): MRHNA, SNTAGT. The CDR3 coding sequence is TGTGCCAGCAGGGCAGAGACAGGGGCTCACGCAACTAATGAAAAACTGTTTTTT. Protein product: CASRAETGAHATNEKLFF.

The rearrangement uses TRBV18 and TRBJ2-7, with 7 bases fitting TRBD1. Losses at the gene ends were 3 bases for V and 5 bases for J; bases not matched to a gene: 7. CDR3 length equals 14 residues. Germline CDR1 and CDR2: KGHSH and LQKENI. The chain's CDR3 is CASSPKSTGNEQYF. Written as DNA, the CDR3 is TGTGCCAGCTCACCGAAATCGACAGGGAACGAGCAGTACTTC.

The chain employs TRBV6-4 and TRBJ1-1, with 9 bases matching TRBD1. The germline gives CDR1 MRHNA, CDR2 SNTAGT. V lost 0 bases and J lost 5; bases outside the gene matches: 4. This CDR3 comprises 15 residues. As DNA, the CDR3 is TGTGCCAGCAGTGACTCGAACAGGGGGCTAACTGAAGCTTTCTTT. Translation: CASSDSNRGLTEAFF.

The gene calls are TRBV11-2 and TRBJ2-1, with 10 positions matching TRBD2. The trim removed 5 bases at V and 7 bases at J, leaving 8 bases unmatched. The CDR3 runs 15 residues. Germline V gene sequence: CDR1 SGHAT, CDR2 FQNNGV. Here the CDR3 DNA reads TGTGCCAGCAGCCTCTACCGAGCGGGAGGGAATGAGCAGTTCTTC. Encoded protein: CASSLYRAGGNEQFF.

The rearrangement uses TRBV11-1 and TRBJ1-1, with unresolved D. The CDR3 covers 14 residues. Germline assignment: CDR1 SGHAT and CDR2 FQDESV (reference sequence). Trimming pared 3 bases from V and 2 bases from J, leaving 10 bases between. CDR3 residues: CASSFPGSNTEAFF. The CDR3 nucleotides read TGTGCCAGCAGCTTTCCCGGGTCTAACACTGAAGCTTTCTTT. Full variable domain (rest looked up from reference TRBV11-1 and TRBJ1-1): EAEVAQSPRYKITEKSQAVAFWCDPISGHATLYWYRQILGQGPELLVQFQDESVVDDSQLPKDRFSAERLKGVDSTLKIQPAELGDSAMYLCASSFPGSNTEAFFGQGTRLTVV.

This clone was seen a handful of times. The V call is TRBV29-1, the J call TRBJ2-1, with a tentative D call TRBD1 (6 bases). Germline lookup yields CDR1 SQVTM and CDR2 ANQGSEA. There are 11 residues in the CDR3. Trimming stripped 7 bases from V and 6 bases from J, with 10 bases between. The CDR3 region has the DNA TGCAGCGGACAGGAGGCCAATGAGCAGTTCTTC. Protein sequence: CSGQEANEQFF.

The CDR3 DNA follows: TGTGCCAGCAGCTCCGGGGAATCCGTGCTCGATGAAAAACTGTTTTTT. Protein product: CASSSGESVLDEKLFF. J is TRBJ1-4 and V is TRBV7-9; D gene uncertain. This CDR3 is 16 amino acids long. Germline lookup yields CDR1 SEHNR and CDR2 FQNEAQ (reference sequence). V gave up 4 bases and J gave up 6 bases, with 18 bases separating them.

The chain joins TRBV12-3 or TRBV12-4 to TRBJ2-7, with D perhaps matching TRBD2 (6 bases). The CDR3 is 13 residues long. V lost 6 bases to trimming and J lost 2 bases, with 11 bases between them. CDR3 bases: TGTGCCAGCAGGAGGGGACTGGCCTACGAGCAGTACTTC. This codes for CASRRGLAYEQYF.

The chain carries TRBV27 and TRBJ1-2; 8 positions match TRBD1. Germline trimming cut 4 bases from V and 6 bases from J; bases unmatched to any gene: 13. CDR3 size: 16 residues. Germline CDR1 reads MNHEY; CDR2 reads SMNVEV (reference sequence). CDR3 nucleotide sequence: TGTGCCAGCAGTTGGAACACCGGGACAGGAGTACATGGCTACACCTTC. This encodes CASSWNTGTGVHGYTF.

CDR3 bases: TGTGCCAGCAGCTTAAAATACACAGATACGCAGTATTTT. Protein: CASSLKYTDTQYF. This chain uses TRBV7-3 with TRBJ2-3, with D unresolved. The germline V gene encodes CDR1 SGHTA and CDR2 FQGTGA. CDR3 size: 13 residues. Between the trimmed V and J ends, which lost 1 base and 2 bases, there was a span of 4 bases.

The V and J genes are TRBV28 and TRBJ2-1, with 10 bases aligning to TRBD2. The CDR3 has 15 residues. CDR1 and CDR2 (germline): MDHEN, SYDVKM. The V gene end was trimmed by 4 bases and the J gene end by 3 bases; junction bases not matched to a gene: 3. CDR3 protein: CASSSGLADYNEQFF. In DNA form, the CDR3 reads TGTGCCAGCAGTTCCGGACTAGCGGACTACAATGAGCAGTTCTTC. Complete variable domain (other parts from reference TRBV28 and TRBJ2-1): DVKVTQSSRYLVKRTGEKVFLECVQDMDHENMFWYRQDPGLGLRLIYFSYDVKMKEKGDIPEGYSVSREKKERFSLILESASTNQTSMYLCASSSGLADYNEQFFGPGTRLTVL.

The V gene is TRBV28, the J gene TRBJ2-3; possible D gene TRBD2, 5 bases. The CDR3 spans 14 residues. Germline loops: CDR1 MDHEN, CDR2 SYDVKM. V dropped 7 bases and J dropped 0 bases, with 11 bases sitting between them. In DNA, the CDR3 is TGTGCCAGCACCGACCAGCGGAGCACAGATACGCAGTATTTT. Protein product: CASTDQRSTDTQYF. The full variable domain, its missing parts supplied by reference TRBV28 and TRBJ2-3, is DVKVTQSSRYLVKRTGEKVFLECVQDMDHENMFWYRQDPGLGLRLIYFSYDVKMKEKGDIPEGYSVSREKKERFSLILESASTNQTSMYLCASTDQRSTDTQYFGPGTRLTVL.

The chain carries TRBV15 and TRBJ2-1, with a possible D match to TRBD2 (5 bases). Germline CDR1 LNHNV, CDR2 YYDKDF (reference sequence). This CDR3 is built from 17 residues. V was pared by 3 bases and J by 5 bases, with 20 bases between. CDR3 coding DNA: TGTGCCACCAGCAGCTACCGTAGGGCCAGCGGAAACAATGAGCAGTTCTTC. It is translated as CATSSYRRASGNNEQFF.

A single count supports this clone. V gene TRBV30 combines with J gene TRBJ2-2; 13 bases agree with TRBD2. In germline, CDR1 is GTSNPN, CDR2 SVGIG (reference sequence). Losses at the gene ends were 5 bases for V and 7 bases for J; bases not matched to a gene: 4. This CDR3 contains 14 residues. CDR3 DNA sequence: TGTGCCTGGGTCGGACTAGCGGGGGTCGGGGAGCTGTTTTTT. Residues: CAWVGLAGVGELFF.

The J gene is TRBJ2-7, the V gene TRBV13, with 9 bases lining up with TRBD2. CDR1 PRHDT and CDR2 FYEKMQ come from the germline V gene (reference sequence). J was trimmed by 5 bases and V by 0 bases; bases with no gene match: 5. There are 15 residues in the CDR3. CDR3 region: CASSLGLAGLNEQYF. CDR3 DNA: TGTGCCAGCAGCTTAGGTCTAGCGGGACTAAACGAGCAGTACTTC.

The chain uses TRBV11-2 and TRBJ2-2; no clear D gene. This CDR3 contains 16 residues. V lost 6 bases to trimming and J lost 0 bases, with 14 bases between them. Looked up from germline, CDR1 is SGHAT and CDR2 is FQNNGV. CDR3 sequence: CASSPSRGANTGELFF. The DNA for the CDR3 is TGTGCCAGCAGTCCATCCCGTGGAGCGAACACCGGGGAGCTGTTTTTT.

V usage is TRBV6-6 and J usage is TRBJ1-5; D is uncertain. V shed 2 bases and J shed 3 bases, with 8 bases lying between them. The CDR3 is 14 residues long. Germline V gene lookup returns CDR1 MNHNY and CDR2 SVGAGI (reference sequence). The chain's CDR3 is CASSYTTSNQPQHF. In DNA form, the CDR3 reads TGTGCCAGCAGTTACACAACATCCAATCAGCCCCAGCATTTT.

The chain combines TRBV11-2 with TRBJ1-1; 8 nucleotides match TRBD1. The germline V gene has CDR1 SGHAT and CDR2 FQNNGV. CDR3 length: 16 residues. The trim removed 5 bases at V and 1 base at J, leaving 9 bases unmatched. CDR3 loop: CASSPRQGSRNTEAFF. The CDR3 nucleotides read TGTGCCAGCAGCCCCCGACAGGGGAGTAGGAACACTGAAGCTTTCTTT.

The chain is built from TRBV19 and TRBJ1-5; possible D gene TRBD1, 5 bases. The germline gives CDR1 LNHDA, CDR2 SQIVND (reference sequence). The CDR3 loop spans 16 amino acids. Trimming stripped 6 bases from V and 3 bases from J, with 18 bases between. The CDR3 nucleotides are TGTGCCAGTAGAAAAAACAGGTTCGAAAACAATCAGCCCCAGCATTTT. Protein: CASRKNRFENNQPQHF.

The chain links TRBV9 to TRBJ1-1, with D maybe TRBD1 (5 bases). The CDR3 covers 14 residues. CDR1 SGDLS and CDR2 YYNGEE come from the germline V gene. V shed 2 bases and J shed 6 bases, with 14 bases lying between them. The CDR3 DNA follows: TGTGCCAGCAGCGTGGGGCAGACTCGGTCTGAAGCTTTCTTT. It is translated as CASSVGQTRSEAFF. Together with reference TRBV9 and TRBJ1-1, the CDR3 gives the full variable domain: DSGVTQTPKHLITATGQRVTLRCSPRSGDLSVYWYQQSLDQGLQFLIQYYNGEERAKGNILERFSAQQFPDLHSELNLSSLELGDSALYFCASSVGQTRSEAFFGQGTRLTVV.

This chain connects TRBV30 to TRBJ1-2; 9 positions match TRBD1. V lost 3 bases, J lost 8 bases, and 10 bases stayed unmatched. Germline CDR1 and CDR2: GTSNPN and SVGIG (reference sequence). The CDR3 extends over 14 amino acids. The CDR3 DNA reads TGTGCCTGGAGCGCCGGGACAGGGTTCGGCGGCTACACCTTC. Protein sequence: CAWSAGTGFGGYTF.